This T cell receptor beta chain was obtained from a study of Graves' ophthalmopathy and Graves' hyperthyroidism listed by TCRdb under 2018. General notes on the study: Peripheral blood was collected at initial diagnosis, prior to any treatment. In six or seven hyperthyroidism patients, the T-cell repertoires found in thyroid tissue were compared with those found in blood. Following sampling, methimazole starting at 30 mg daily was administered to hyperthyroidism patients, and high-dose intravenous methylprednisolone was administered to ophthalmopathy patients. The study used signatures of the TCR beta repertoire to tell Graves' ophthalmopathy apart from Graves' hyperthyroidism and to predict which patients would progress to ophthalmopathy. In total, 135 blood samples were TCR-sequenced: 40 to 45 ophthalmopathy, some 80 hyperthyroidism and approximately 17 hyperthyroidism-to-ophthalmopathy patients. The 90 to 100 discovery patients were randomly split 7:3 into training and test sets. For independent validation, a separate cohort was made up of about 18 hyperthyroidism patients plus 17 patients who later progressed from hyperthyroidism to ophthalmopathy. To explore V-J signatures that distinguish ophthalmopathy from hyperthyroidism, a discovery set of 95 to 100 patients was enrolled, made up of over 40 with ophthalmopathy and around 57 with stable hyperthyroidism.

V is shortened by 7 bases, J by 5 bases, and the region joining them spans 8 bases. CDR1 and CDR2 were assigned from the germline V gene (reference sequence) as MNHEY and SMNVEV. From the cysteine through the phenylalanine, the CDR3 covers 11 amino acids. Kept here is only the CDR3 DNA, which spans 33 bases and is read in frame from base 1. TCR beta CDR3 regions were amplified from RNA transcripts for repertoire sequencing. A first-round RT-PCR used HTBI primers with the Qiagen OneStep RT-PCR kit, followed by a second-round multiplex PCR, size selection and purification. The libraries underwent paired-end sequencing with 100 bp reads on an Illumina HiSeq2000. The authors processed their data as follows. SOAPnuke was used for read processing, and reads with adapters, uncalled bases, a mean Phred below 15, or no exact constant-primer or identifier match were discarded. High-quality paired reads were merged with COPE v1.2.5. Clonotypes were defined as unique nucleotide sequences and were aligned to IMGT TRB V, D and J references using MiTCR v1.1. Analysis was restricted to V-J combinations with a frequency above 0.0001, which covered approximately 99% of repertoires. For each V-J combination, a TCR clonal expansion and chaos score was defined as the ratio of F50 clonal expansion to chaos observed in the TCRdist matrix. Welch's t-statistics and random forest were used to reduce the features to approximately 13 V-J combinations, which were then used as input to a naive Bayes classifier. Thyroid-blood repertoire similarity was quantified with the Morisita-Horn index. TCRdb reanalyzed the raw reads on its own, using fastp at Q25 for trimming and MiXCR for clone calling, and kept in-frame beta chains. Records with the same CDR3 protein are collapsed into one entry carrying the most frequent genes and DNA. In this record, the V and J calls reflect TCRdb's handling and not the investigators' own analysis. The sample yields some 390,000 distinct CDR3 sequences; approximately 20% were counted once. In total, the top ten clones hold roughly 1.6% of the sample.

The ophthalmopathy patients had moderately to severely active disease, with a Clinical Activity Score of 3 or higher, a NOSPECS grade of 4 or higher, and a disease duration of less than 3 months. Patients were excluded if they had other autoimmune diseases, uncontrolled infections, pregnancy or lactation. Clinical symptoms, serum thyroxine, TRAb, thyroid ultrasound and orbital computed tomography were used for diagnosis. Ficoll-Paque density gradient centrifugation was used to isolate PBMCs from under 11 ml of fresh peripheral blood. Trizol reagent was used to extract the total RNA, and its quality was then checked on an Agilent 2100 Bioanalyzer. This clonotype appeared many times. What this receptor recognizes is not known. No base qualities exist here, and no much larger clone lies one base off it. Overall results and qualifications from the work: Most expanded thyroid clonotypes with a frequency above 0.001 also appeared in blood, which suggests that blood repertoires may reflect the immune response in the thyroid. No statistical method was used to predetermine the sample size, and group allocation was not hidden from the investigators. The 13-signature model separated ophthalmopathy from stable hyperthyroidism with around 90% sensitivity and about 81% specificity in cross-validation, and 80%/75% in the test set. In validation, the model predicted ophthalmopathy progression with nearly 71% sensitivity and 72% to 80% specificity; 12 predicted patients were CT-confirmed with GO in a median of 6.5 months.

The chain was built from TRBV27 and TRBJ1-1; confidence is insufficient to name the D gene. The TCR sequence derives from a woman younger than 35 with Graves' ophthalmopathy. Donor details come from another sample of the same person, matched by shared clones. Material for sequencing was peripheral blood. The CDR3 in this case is CASIGPTEAFF. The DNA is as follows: TGTGCCAGCATCGGACCAACTGAAGCTTTCTTT.